This T cell receptor (beta chain) was identified during a study of cytomegalovirus exposure and HLA in healthy donors. General study points: Earlier analysis found most TCR beta V segments productive about 87% or about 30% of the time. As a later analysis showed, a missense DCLRE1C variant was linked to trimming of TCR beta V- and J-genes.

The PCR employed 60 Vbeta primers together with 13 Jbeta primers. Using immunoSEQ multiplex PCR, the repertoire was profiled, and TCRdb retains in-frame clones only, with some absent. The data hold approximately 150,000 clones, with roughly 80% observed a single time. This CDR3 comprises 14 residues. Trimming stripped 0 bases from V and 7 bases from J, with 9 bases between. From germline, CDR1 is LNHNV and CDR2 YYDKDF (reference sequence). A note on this clone: Its antigen is currently unknown.

The TCR was taken from a man aged 50 to 59 in good health and CMV-seropositive. Sequenced input: PBMCs. The V gene is TRBV15, the J gene TRBJ1-4; TRBD1 might be the D (5 bases). The CDR3 protein is CATSRDTGGEKLFF. CDR3 DNA: TGTGCCACCAGCAGAGATACCGGGGGTGAAAAACTGTTTTTT.